Presented here are 17 T cell receptor beta chains from one specimen sequenced in a study of cytotoxic CD8 clonotypes in ibrutinib-treated CLL. Assay used: immunoSEQ multiplex PCR; TCRdb lists only in-frame clones, some missing. The table includes 30,000 to 35,000 clones, 69% detected once. The sample consisted of PBMCs, taken before ibrutinib treatment. The receptor source for this set is a human donor with chronic lymphocytic leukemia.

By sample fraction, this clone is medium-sized (0.01 to 0.1%). This chain uses TRBV6-1 with TRBJ1-2, with D hard to call. The CDR3 sequence is 14 residues long. The V gene's germline CDR1 is MNHNS and CDR2 SASEGT. V was shortened by 1 base and J by 4 bases, with 10 bases between the two germline ends. The CDR3: CASSEEIGPYGYTF. The CDR3 DNA is TGTGCCAGCAGTGAAGAGATAGGCCCCTATGGCTACACCTTC.

This chain joins TRBV5-8 and TRBJ1-4, with D maybe TRBD1 (5 bases). Germline CDR1 is SGHTS and CDR2 is YDEGEE. There are 15 residues in the CDR3. Trimming left V 6 bases short and J 7 bases short, with 19 bases between. CDR3 nucleotide sequence: TGTGCCAGCACTATTTCTCAGGGTGGCACTGAAAAACTGTTTTTT. Residues: CASTISQGGTEKLFF.

The J gene is TRBJ2-1, the V gene TRBV30; perhaps TRBD2 as D (7 bases). CDR3 size: 14 residues. Trimming removed 6 bases at V and 6 bases at J, with 18 bases between. Germline V lookup: CDR1 GTSNPN, CDR2 SVGIG (reference sequence). The CDR3 DNA follows: TGTGCCTGCGGGGCGGGGGCATTAGGCAATGAGCAGTTCTTC. Translating gives CACGAGALGNEQFF.

The V call is TRBV27, the J call TRBJ2-7, with D perhaps TRBD2 (6 bases). Germline V gene lookup returns CDR1 MNHEY and CDR2 SMNVEV (reference sequence). The length of the CDR3 is 14 residues. V dropped 7 bases and J dropped 0 bases, with 13 bases sitting between them. CDR3 nucleotides: TGTGCCAGCAAGAATAGCGGAAGCTCCTACGAGCAGTACTTC. Residues: CASKNSGSSYEQYF.

The chain employs TRBV29-1 and TRBJ2-2, with D tentatively TRBD1 or TRBD2 (5 bases each). The CDR3 is made up of 15 amino acids. Germline V CDR1 and CDR2: SQVTM, ANQGSEA. Trimming stripped 6 bases from V and 0 bases from J, with 14 bases between. The CDR3 protein is CSVRLRDANTGELFF. The CDR3 DNA follows: TGCAGCGTCCGCCTTAGGGACGCGAACACCGGGGAGCTGTTTTTT.

This clone turned up a few times. The gene calls are TRBV7-9 and TRBJ1-2, with 9 bases identical to TRBD1. The CDR3 contains 13 residues. Unmatched junction bases numbered 4, after V lost 4 bases and J lost 7 bases. Germline V gene sequence: CDR1 SEHNR, CDR2 FQNEAQ (reference sequence). The CDR3 region has the DNA TGTGCCAGCAGCTGGGACAGGGAGTTTGGCTACACCTTC. It yields the protein CASSWDREFGYTF.

This rearrangement joins TRBV14 to TRBJ2-1; D remains unclear. Germline CDR1 and CDR2: SGHDN and FVKESK. The CDR3 extends over 11 amino acids. Trimming cost V 1 base and J 11 bases, with 6 bases left between them. CDR3 nucleotides: TGTGCCAGCAGCCAAGGGGGTAAGCAGTTCTTC. This encodes CASSQGGKQFF.

The V and J genes are TRBV27 and TRBJ2-1; 10 nucleotides agree with TRBD2. The CDR3 has 15 residues. In germline, CDR1 is MNHEY, CDR2 SMNVEV (reference sequence). The V segment lost 5 bases and the J segment 9 bases; nucleotides outside the gene matches: 10. For the CDR3, the DNA is TGTGCCAGCAGTCTTCAACTAGCGGGAAGGAGTGAGCAGTTCTTC. It encodes CASSLQLAGRSEQFF.

In this sample, this clone turned up a few times. The V call is TRBV2, the J call TRBJ1-5, with D possibly TRBD1 on 5 matching bases. The V end was cut by 8 bases, the J end by 3 bases, with 11 bases between. The V gene's germline CDR1 is SNHLY and CDR2 FYNNEI. The CDR3 consists of 13 residues. This CDR3 is CASSAGNNQPQHF. The CDR3, as DNA: TGTGCCAGCTCGGCAGGGAACAATCAGCCCCAGCATTTT. The full variable domain, in which reference TRBV2 and TRBJ1-5 provide the parts outside the CDR3, is EPEVTQTPSHQVTQMGQEVILRCVPISNHLYFYWYRQILGQKVEFLVSFYNNEISEKSEIFDDQFSVERPDGSNFTLKIRSTKLEDSAMYFCASSAGNNQPQHFGDGTRLSIL.

In its sample, this clone was seen once. The chain is built from TRBV25-1 and TRBJ1-4, with no clear D. In germline, CDR1 is MGHDK, CDR2 SYGVNS. The CDR3 totals 14 residues. With 1 base removed from V and 7 bases from J, the gap between germline ends came to 10 bases. The CDR3 DNA is TGTGCCAGCAGTGAATCAATCAAGGTTGAAAAACTGTTTTTT. Its protein product is CASSESIKVEKLFF.

The V gene is TRBV13, the J gene TRBJ2-3; TRBD2 agrees at 15 bases. The CDR3 loop spans 17 amino acids. After removal of 5 bases from V and 5 bases from J, the junction contained 8 bases not matched to a gene. Germline values: CDR1 PRHDT, CDR2 FYEKMQ (reference sequence). The CDR3 DNA reads TGTGCCAGCAGCGGACGGACTAGCGGGGGGGCTGGAGATACGCAGTATTTT. Amino acids: CASSGRTSGGAGDTQYF.

The chain employs TRBV5-1 and TRBJ1-1, with 7 bases that match TRBD1. The CDR3 sequence is 14 residues long. The trim removed 0 bases at V and 5 bases at J, leaving 4 bases unmatched. CDR1 is SGHRS and CDR2 is YFSETQ in the germline V gene. The CDR3 reads CASSLVRGATEAFF. Here the CDR3 DNA reads TGCGCCAGCAGCTTGGTCAGGGGGGCGACTGAAGCTTTCTTT.

This chain uses TRBV7-9 with TRBJ2-1; perhaps D is TRBD1 or TRBD2 (6 bases each). CDR1 and CDR2 (germline): SEHNR, FQNEAQ (reference sequence). Deletions cut 8 bases from V and 5 bases from J, with 13 bases between. This CDR3 region has 13 residues. The CDR3 loop is CASRGGNNNEQFF. The CDR3 region has the DNA TGTGCCAGCCGAGGGGGGAACAACAATGAGCAGTTCTTC.

This clone turned up a few times. The chain has TRBV11-2 and TRBJ2-3; 10 bases are shared with TRBD2. Germline CDR1 reads SGHAT; CDR2 reads FQNNGV. This CDR3 contains 15 residues. V lost 5 bases to trimming and J lost 4 bases; unmatched junction nucleotides: 6. CDR3 DNA sequence: TGTGCCAGCAGCGGCCTAGCGGGAGTAGCAGATACGCAGTATTTT. Its protein is CASSGLAGVADTQYF.

V gene TRBV11-3 combines with J gene TRBJ2-7; 7 bases map to TRBD2. CDR3 size: 14 residues. With 8 bases clipped from V and 1 base from J, the junction kept 8 bases outside the gene matches. Germline V gene sequence: CDR1 SGHNT, CDR2 YENEEA. The CDR3 DNA is TGTGCCAGCCGACCGGCGGGGGTTTCCTACGAGCAGTACTTC. It translates to CASRPAGVSYEQYF.

The rearrangement uses TRBV5-1 and TRBJ1-3; D not certain. CDR1 and CDR2 (germline): SGHRS, YFSETQ. V shed 1 base and J shed 0 bases, with 8 bases lying between them. This CDR3 comprises 15 residues. CDR3 in amino acids: CASSLPDSSGNTIYF. The CDR3 DNA reads TGCGCCAGCAGCTTGCCCGACTCCTCTGGAAACACCATATATTTT.

The chain recombines TRBV4-1 with TRBJ1-5; TRBD1 might be the D (6 bases). Germline lookup yields CDR1 MGHRA and CDR2 YSYEKL. This CDR3 spans 15 amino acids. V was clipped by 1 base and J by 6 bases, with 13 bases between them. The CDR3 DNA reads TGCGCCAGCAGCCAAGTCGCACAGGGAGGTCAGCCCCAGCATTTT. It yields the protein CASSQVAQGGQPQHF.